This record concerns one T cell receptor (beta chain) sequence. Its antigen is as yet unknown. As to time point: baseline, week 1 (first vaccination visit). Treatment defined: pre-vaccination baseline after standard-of-care therapy. Assay: immunoSEQ multiplex PCR; the TCRdb copy retains only in-frame clones and omits some. The data hold 55,000 to 70,000 clones, with 80% to 90% observed a single time. This entry is derived from a study of a mutant IDH1 vaccine in newly diagnosed glioma. The overall study: Before enrollment, patients got radiotherapy alone, temozolomide alone, or mostly the combination. Study-wide findings and caveats: Vaccine-induced immune responses were detected in about 95% of patients.

This TCR came from a man younger than 40 with glioma. The specimen comprised PBMCs, sampled from a glioma patient treated with radiotherapy, temozolomide or both.

The DNA for the CDR3 is TGTGCCAGCAGCGTAGGACTGGGGAATGAGCAGTACTTC. Its protein product is CASSVGLGNEQYF. The chain combines TRBV9 with TRBJ2-7; D gene uncertain. CDR3 length: 13 amino acids. Germline V lookup: CDR1 SGDLS, CDR2 YYNGEE. The V and J ends lost 0 bases and 7 bases respectively, with 11 bases between them.